What follows are 29 T cell receptor beta chains derived from one specimen sequenced in a study of CD8+ T cells in alopecia areata. Extracted from the samples, RNA was reverse transcribed into cDNA to serve as the sequencing template. Only in-frame clones appear in the TCRdb table, and some are missing; sequencing was by immunoSEQ multiplex PCR. The sample lists 180,000 or so clones, roughly 46% occurring once. Specified treatment: oral pan-JAK inhibitor, 5-10 mg twice daily. The starting material was CD8+ T cells sorted from blood, obtained at approximately week 52, from a patient treated with tofacitinib. These receptors were collected from a human donor with alopecia areata.

This clone was counted a few times. The chain recombines TRBV27 with TRBJ2-5; 8 bases align to TRBD1. Germline assignment: CDR1 MNHEY and CDR2 SMNVEV (reference sequence). The length of the CDR3 is 16 residues. The J segment lost 5 bases and the V segment lost 3 bases, leaving 11 bases of the junction unmatched. CDR3 nucleotides: TGTGCCAGCAGTTTTCTTCCCCAGGGGGCGAGGGAGACCCAGTACTTC. It specifies CASSFLPQGARETQYF.

The CDR3 nucleotides read TGTGCCAGCAGTGAAGATGAGTGGGCGAGCTCCTATAATTCACCCCTCCACTTT. Translated: CASSEDEWASSYNSPLHF. V usage is TRBV2 and J usage is TRBJ1-6; D remains unclear. Trimming left V 1 base short and J 0 bases short, with 13 bases between. Germline V gives CDR1 SNHLY, CDR2 FYNNEI. The CDR3 sequence is 18 residues long.

The chain links TRBV7-8 to TRBJ2-2; no firm D call. V was clipped by 1 base and J by 6 bases, with 6 bases between them. CDR1 SGHVS and CDR2 FQNEAQ come from the germline V gene. CDR3 length: 13 amino acids. This chain's CDR3 is CASSLVWSGELFF. CDR3 bases: TGTGCCAGCAGCTTAGTTTGGTCCGGGGAGCTGTTTTTT.

The CDR3: CASRGGGGETQYF. In DNA form, the CDR3 reads TGTGCCAGCAGGGGCGGGGGCGGAGAGACCCAGTACTTC. The V call is TRBV6-6, the J call TRBJ2-5, with a possible D match to TRBD2 (7 bases). The CDR3 contains 13 residues. Trimming took off 6 bases at V and 4 bases at J, with 12 bases between the two ends. Germline assignment: CDR1 MNHNY and CDR2 SVGAGI (reference sequence).

This clone was detected a few times. The genes are TRBV27 and TRBJ1-2, with D hard to call. The germline V gene encodes CDR1 MNHEY and CDR2 SMNVEV (reference sequence). Trimming removed 2 bases from V and 2 bases from J, with 6 bases in between. The CDR3 loop spans 13 amino acids. DNA for the CDR3: TGTGCCAGCAGTTTACTAGGGAACTATGGCTACACCTTC. Encoded protein: CASSLLGNYGYTF.

V and J are TRBV30 and TRBJ2-7; D uncertain. CDR3 length equals 13 residues. The germline CDR1 and CDR2 sequences are GTSNPN and SVGIG (reference sequence). Trimming left V 2 bases short and J 4 bases short, with 12 bases between. CDR3 nucleotide sequence: TGTGCCTGGAGTCCATCGGTCGGTTACGAGCAGTACTTC. As protein: CAWSPSVGYEQYF.

This clone was picked up a small number of times. CDR3 DNA: TGTGCCAGTAGTACCACAGGGGGCGTGAATCAGCCCCAGCATTTT. Translated, it gives CASSTTGGVNQPQHF. V gene TRBV19 combines with J gene TRBJ1-5, with 9 bases identical to TRBD1. The ends lost 4 bases at V and 4 bases at J; junction bases unmatched: 5. Germline V lookup: CDR1 LNHDA, CDR2 SQIVND (reference sequence). This CDR3 region has 15 residues.

The chain employs TRBV6-6 and TRBJ2-3; no definite D call. Trimming shortened V by 4 bases and J by 5 bases, and 4 bases separated the two germline ends. This CDR3 is 11 amino acids long. Germline CDR1 MNHNY, CDR2 SVGAGI (reference sequence). CDR3 amino acids: CASSSGDTQYF. CDR3 sequence (DNA): TGTGCCAGCAGTTCAGGAGATACGCAGTATTTT.

The genes are TRBV7-8 and TRBJ1-2; D unresolved. Germline V CDR1 and CDR2: SGHVS, FQNEAQ. V was cut by 0 bases and J by 6 bases, with 14 bases left in between. There are 15 residues in the CDR3. The CDR3 DNA reads as TGTGCCAGCAGCTTAGCCCAAGGGATAAAGGATGGCTACACCTTC. Its translation is CASSLAQGIKDGYTF.

This clone was detected only a few times. This chain joins TRBV29-1 and TRBJ1-2; D is undetermined. Germline assignment: CDR1 SQVTM and CDR2 ANQGSEA. The V end was cut by 4 bases, the J end by 0 bases, with 12 bases between. The CDR3 runs 14 residues. The CDR3 loop reads CSVADTAPNYGYTF. CDR3 bases: TGCAGCGTTGCCGACACGGCCCCTAACTATGGCTACACCTTC.

The chain links TRBV6-5 to TRBJ2-7; D is unclear. CDR1 is MNHEY and CDR2 is SVGAGI in the germline V gene. The CDR3 contains 13 residues. V was pared by 3 bases and J by 7 bases, with 13 bases between. In nucleotides, the CDR3 is TGTGCCAGCAGTTATAGGAGTCAGATGGAGCAGTACTTC. Translating gives CASSYRSQMEQYF.

This sequence joins TRBV18 and TRBJ2-3; D might be TRBD1 (7 bases). Looked up from germline, CDR1 is KGHSH and CDR2 is LQKENI. This CDR3 contains 18 residues. With 3 bases removed from V and 3 bases from J, the gap between germline ends came to 22 bases. CDR3 in DNA: TGTGCCAGCTCACCGGTGTCTACAGGGGAGGAGAGTACAGATACGCAGTATTTT. This codes for CASSPVSTGEESTDTQYF.

The chain recombines TRBV25-1 with TRBJ2-1; TRBD2 might be the D (6 bases). Germline lookup yields CDR1 MGHDK and CDR2 SYGVNS. This CDR3 is 13 amino acids long. V lost 3 bases and J 7 bases, leaving 10 bases between the germline ends. The CDR3 DNA follows: TGTGCCAGCAGTGATCTGGCGGGGAATGAGCAGTTCTTC. It encodes CASSDLAGNEQFF.

The chain links TRBV27 to TRBJ2-2; D gene ambiguous. CDR3 size: 12 residues. The V end was cut by 2 bases, the J end by 5 bases, with 3 bases between. CDR1 is MNHEY and CDR2 is SMNVEV in the germline V gene (reference sequence). CDR3 coding DNA: TGTGCCAGCAGTTTACAAACCGGGGAGCTGTTTTTT. Residues: CASSLQTGELFF.

The gene calls are TRBV5-1 and TRBJ1-2; weak D call: TRBD1 (5 bases). V gave up 4 bases and J gave up 2 bases, with 15 bases separating them. CDR1 is SGHRS, CDR2 YFSETQ, per germline. The CDR3 is made up of 15 amino acids. The CDR3 bases are TGCGCCAGCAGCCCCGAAGGAGGGGAGAACTATGGCTACACCTTC. Translation gives CASSPEGGENYGYTF.

This clone was found a few times. This chain joins TRBV6-1 and TRBJ2-2, with 8 bases matching TRBD2. This CDR3 region has 16 residues. Germline trimming cut 1 base from V and 4 bases from J; bases unmatched to any gene: 5. Germline V CDR1 and CDR2: MNHNS, SASEGT. CDR3 sequence: CASSEVQRGFTGELFF. The CDR3 nucleotides read TGTGCCAGCAGTGAAGTCCAGCGGGGGTTCACCGGGGAGCTGTTTTTT.

The chain has TRBV2 and TRBJ1-1, with D possibly being TRBD1 (5 bases). The CDR3 sequence is 15 residues long. Germline CDR1 SNHLY, CDR2 FYNNEI. Deletions cut 0 bases from V and 5 bases from J, with 13 bases between. For the CDR3, the DNA is TGTGCCAGCAGTGAAGCGCTTCCAGGGACGACTGAAGCTTTCTTT. Protein: CASSEALPGTTEAFF.

The rearrangement joins TRBV30 to TRBJ2-7; 9 bases match TRBD1. The CDR3 extends over 15 amino acids. The germline V gene encodes CDR1 GTSNPN and CDR2 SVGIG (reference sequence). V lost 0 bases, J lost 6 bases, and 9 bases stayed unmatched. The CDR3 region has the DNA TGTGCCTGGAGTGTATTTAGGACAGGGGAGCTCGAGCAGTACTTC. It translates to CAWSVFRTGELEQYF.

The rearrangement joins TRBV4-3 to TRBJ2-1, with 8 positions matching TRBD2. Losses at the gene ends were 1 base for V and 4 bases for J; bases not matched to a gene: 3. The length of the CDR3 is 15 residues. CDR1 LGHNA and CDR2 YSLEER come from the germline V gene. The CDR3 DNA sequence: TGCGCCAGCAGCCAAGGGCCGGGGGGGTACAATGAGCAGTTCTTC. Translation gives CASSQGPGGYNEQFF.

The rearrangement joins TRBV5-1 to TRBJ1-2, with D perhaps TRBD1 (6 bases). V lost 3 bases, J lost 4 bases, and 10 bases lay in between. The CDR3 contains 13 residues. Germline loops: CDR1 SGHRS, CDR2 YFSETQ. The CDR3: CASSSTGTYGYTF. The DNA of the CDR3 is TGCGCCAGCAGCTCAACAGGGACCTATGGCTACACCTTC.

About this clone: The same CDR3 also results from other DNA sequences found in this sample. The rearrangement joins TRBV5-6 to TRBJ2-7; D is ambiguous. V lost 2 bases to trimming and J lost 7 bases, with 7 bases between them. The CDR3 sequence is 11 residues long. In germline, CDR1 is SGHDT, CDR2 YYEEEE. The DNA for the CDR3 is TGTGCCAGCAGCTTAGGTCGTGAGCAGTACTTC. Its translation is CASSLGREQYF.

CDR3 protein: CASSQVTSGGNNEQFF. As DNA, the CDR3 is TGCGCCAGCAGCCAAGTGACTAGCGGGGGCAACAATGAGCAGTTCTTC. This chain links TRBV4-3 with TRBJ2-1; 12 bases are shared with TRBD2. J gave up 5 bases and V 1 base, and 3 bases lay outside the gene matches. The CDR3 length is 16 residues. CDR1 and CDR2 from the germline V gene are LGHNA and YSLEER.

The chain employs TRBV9 and TRBJ1-2, with 8 nucleotides matching TRBD1. J was trimmed by 2 bases and V by 0 bases; bases with no gene match: 15. Germline V gives CDR1 SGDLS, CDR2 YYNGEE. The CDR3 extends over 19 amino acids. CDR3 coding DNA: TGTGCCAGCAGCGTAGCTCGGGGACCCGCAGGGGGCGGGAACTATGGCTACACCTTC. Translation gives CASSVARGPAGGGNYGYTF.

The chain employs TRBV30 and TRBJ2-7; TRBD1 is a possible D gene (5 bases). The CDR3 runs to 11 residues. Trimming removed 0 bases at V and 5 bases at J, with 5 bases between. Per the germline V gene, CDR1 is GTSNPN and CDR2 is SVGIG (reference sequence). CDR3 coding DNA: TGTGCCTGGAGTGTCAGGGACGAGCAGTACTTC. Protein sequence: CAWSVRDEQYF.

This clone was counted between two and nine times. The genes are TRBV6-5 and TRBJ2-2; D might be TRBD1 (6 bases). V lost 8 bases and J lost 6, with 13 bases in between. The CDR3 length is 13 residues. Germline lookup yields CDR1 MNHEY and CDR2 SVGAGI. CDR3 in amino acids: CASRTEPPGELFF. The DNA for the CDR3 is TGTGCCAGCCGGACAGAGCCCCCCGGGGAGCTGTTTTTT.

This chain joins TRBV23-1 and TRBJ2-5; no clear D gene. TRBV23-1 falls under the ORF class, with uncertain function. There are 13 residues in the CDR3. V was shortened by 0 bases and J by 6 bases, with 8 bases between the two germline ends. CDR3 amino acids: CASSQSPDQTQYF. CDR3 sequence (DNA): TGCGCCAGCAGTCAATCCCCTGATCAGACCCAGTACTTC.

The chain uses TRBV11-2 and TRBJ2-5; D tentatively fits TRBD1 or TRBD2 (6 bases each). The germline V gene has CDR1 SGHAT and CDR2 FQNNGV. The CDR3 extends over 13 amino acids. V lost 7 bases, J lost 3 bases, and 12 bases lay in between. The CDR3 DNA reads TGTGCCAGCAACAGGGAGGTTGAAGAGACCCAGTACTTC. This gives the protein CASNREVEETQYF.

This rearrangement joins TRBV6-5 to TRBJ1-6; D uncertain. V lost 7 bases to trimming and J lost 7 bases, with 17 bases between them. The CDR3 covers 15 residues. The germline CDR1 and CDR2 sequences are MNHEY and SVGAGI. In DNA, the CDR3 is TGTGCCAGCATGGGTCTCGGATCGGGAAATTCACCCCTCCACTTT. This sequence encodes CASMGLGSGNSPLHF.

This clone was observed a few times. At the DNA level, this CDR3 is encoded by other sequences in the same sample as well. The V call is TRBV6-5, the J call TRBJ2-4; D not certain. The CDR3 contains 15 residues. V lost 7 bases and J lost 0, with 13 bases in between. From germline, CDR1 is MNHEY and CDR2 SVGAGI. This CDR3 reads CASTQSPEAKNIQYF. The CDR3 DNA sequence: TGTGCCAGCACTCAGTCCCCCGAAGCCAAAAACATTCAGTACTTC.